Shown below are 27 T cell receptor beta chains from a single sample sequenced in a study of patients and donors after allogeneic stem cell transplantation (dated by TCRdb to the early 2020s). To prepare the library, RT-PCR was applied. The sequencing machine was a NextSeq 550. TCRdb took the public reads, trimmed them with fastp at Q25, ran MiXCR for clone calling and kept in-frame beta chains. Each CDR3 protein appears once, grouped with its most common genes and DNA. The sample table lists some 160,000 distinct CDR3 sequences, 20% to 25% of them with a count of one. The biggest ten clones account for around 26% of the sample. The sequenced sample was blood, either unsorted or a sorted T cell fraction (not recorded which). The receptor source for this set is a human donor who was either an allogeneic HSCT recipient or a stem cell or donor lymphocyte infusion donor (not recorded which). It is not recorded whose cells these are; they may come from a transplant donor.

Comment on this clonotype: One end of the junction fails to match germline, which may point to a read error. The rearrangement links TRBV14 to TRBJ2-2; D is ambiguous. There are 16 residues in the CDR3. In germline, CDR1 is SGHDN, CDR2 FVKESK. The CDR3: CASSQVGFRNAGELFF. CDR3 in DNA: TGTGCCAGCAGCCAGGTTGGGTTCAGGAACGCCGGGGAGCTGTTTTTT. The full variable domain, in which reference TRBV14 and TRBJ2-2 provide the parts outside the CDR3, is EAGVTQFPSHSVIEKGQTVTLRCDPISGHDNLYWYRRVMGKEIKFLLHFVKESKQDESGMPNNRFLAERTGGTYSTLKVQPAELEDSGVYFCASSQVGFRNAGELFFGEGSRLTVL.

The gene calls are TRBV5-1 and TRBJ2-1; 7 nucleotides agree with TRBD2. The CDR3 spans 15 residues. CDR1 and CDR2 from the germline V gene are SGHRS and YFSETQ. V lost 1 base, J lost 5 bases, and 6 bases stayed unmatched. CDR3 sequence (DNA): TGCGCCAGCAGCTTGCTACTAGCGTACAACAATGAGCAGTTCTTC. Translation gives CASSLLLAYNNEQFF.

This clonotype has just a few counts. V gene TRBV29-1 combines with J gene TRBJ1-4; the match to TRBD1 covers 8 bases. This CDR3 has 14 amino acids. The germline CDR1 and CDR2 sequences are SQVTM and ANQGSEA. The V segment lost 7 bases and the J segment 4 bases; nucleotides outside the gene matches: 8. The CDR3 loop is CSAQRTGLNEKLFF. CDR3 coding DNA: TGCAGCGCCCAGCGGACAGGGCTTAATGAAAAACTGTTTTTT.

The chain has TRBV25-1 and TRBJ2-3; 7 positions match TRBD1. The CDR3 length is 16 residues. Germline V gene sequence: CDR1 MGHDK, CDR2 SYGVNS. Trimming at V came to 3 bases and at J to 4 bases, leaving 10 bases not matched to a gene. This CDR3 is CASSDTRQGGADTQYF. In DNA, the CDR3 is TGTGCCAGCAGTGATACCCGACAGGGTGGCGCAGATACGCAGTATTTT.

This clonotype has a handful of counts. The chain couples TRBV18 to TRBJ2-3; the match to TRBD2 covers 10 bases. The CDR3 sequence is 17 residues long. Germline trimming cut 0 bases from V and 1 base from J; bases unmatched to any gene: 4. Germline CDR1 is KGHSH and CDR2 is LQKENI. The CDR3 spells CASSPPVSGGRTDTQYF. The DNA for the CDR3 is TGTGCCAGCTCACCACCGGTTAGCGGGGGGCGCACAGATACGCAGTATTTT.

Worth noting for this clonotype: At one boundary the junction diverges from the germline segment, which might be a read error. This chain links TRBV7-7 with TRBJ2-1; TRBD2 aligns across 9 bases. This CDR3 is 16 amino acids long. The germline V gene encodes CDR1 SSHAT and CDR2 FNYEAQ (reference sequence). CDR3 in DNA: TGTGCTAGCAGCTTCCAGCGGACTAGCGATTACAATGAGCAGTTCTTC. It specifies CASSFQRTSDYNEQFF.

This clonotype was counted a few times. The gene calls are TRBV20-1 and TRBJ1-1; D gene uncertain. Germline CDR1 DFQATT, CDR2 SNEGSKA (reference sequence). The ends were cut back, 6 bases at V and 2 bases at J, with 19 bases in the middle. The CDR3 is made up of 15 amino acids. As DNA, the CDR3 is TGCAGTGCCCCCGACTACAAGACGGATAACACTGAAGCTTTCTTT. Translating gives CSAPDYKTDNTEAFF.

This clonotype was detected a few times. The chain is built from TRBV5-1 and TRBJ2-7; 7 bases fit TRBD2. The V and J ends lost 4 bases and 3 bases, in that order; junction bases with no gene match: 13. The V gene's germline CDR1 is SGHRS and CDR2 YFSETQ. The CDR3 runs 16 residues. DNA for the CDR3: TGCGCCAGCAGCGCAGGATCTGGCGGGAGTCTCTACGAGCAGTACTTC. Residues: CASSAGSGGSLYEQYF.

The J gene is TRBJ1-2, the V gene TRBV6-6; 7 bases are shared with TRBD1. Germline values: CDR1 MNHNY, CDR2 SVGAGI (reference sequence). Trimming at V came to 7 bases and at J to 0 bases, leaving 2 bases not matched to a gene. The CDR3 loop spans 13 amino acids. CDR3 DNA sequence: TGTGCCAGCAAGACAGGGCCTAACTATGGCTACACCTTC. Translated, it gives CASKTGPNYGYTF.

The CDR3 sequence is CASSYDRMSGVYEQYF. The DNA of the CDR3 is TGTGCCAGCAGTTACGATCGTATGTCGGGGGTCTACGAGCAGTACTTC. This rearrangement joins TRBV6-5 to TRBJ2-7; D may be TRBD2 (6 bases). CDR3 length: 16 residues. V was trimmed by 2 bases and J by 3 bases, leaving 17 bases between them. Germline CDR1 is MNHEY and CDR2 is SVGAGI.

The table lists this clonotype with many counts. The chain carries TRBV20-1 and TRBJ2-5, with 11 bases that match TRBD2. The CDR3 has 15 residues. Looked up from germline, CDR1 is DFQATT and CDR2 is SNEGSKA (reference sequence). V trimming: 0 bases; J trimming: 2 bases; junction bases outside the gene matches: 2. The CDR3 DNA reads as TGCAGTGCTAGAGAGACTAGCGGGAAACAAGAGACCCAGTACTTC. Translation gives CSARETSGKQETQYF.

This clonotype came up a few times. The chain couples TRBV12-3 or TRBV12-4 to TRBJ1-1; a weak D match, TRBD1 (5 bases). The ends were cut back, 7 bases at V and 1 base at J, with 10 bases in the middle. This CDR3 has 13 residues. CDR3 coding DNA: TGTGCCAGCACCCAGGGAGAGAACACTGAAGCTTTCTTT. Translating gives CASTQGENTEAFF.

CDR3 sequence: CASSWGQGYDTGELFF. The DNA of the CDR3 is TGTGCCAGCAGCTGGGGACAGGGGTATGACACCGGGGAGCTGTTTTTT. The chain joins TRBV5-5 to TRBJ2-2, with TRBD1 matching over 10 bases. Unmatched junction bases numbered 5, after V lost 3 bases and J lost 3 bases. CDR3 length equals 16 residues. Germline loops: CDR1 SGHKS, CDR2 YYEKEE (reference sequence).

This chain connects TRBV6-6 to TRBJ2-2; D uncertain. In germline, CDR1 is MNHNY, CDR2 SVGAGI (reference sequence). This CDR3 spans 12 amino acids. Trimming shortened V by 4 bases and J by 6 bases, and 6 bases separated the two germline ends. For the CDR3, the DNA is TGTGCCAGCAGTTCCCTCGCCGGGGAGCTGTTTTTT. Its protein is CASSSLAGELFF.

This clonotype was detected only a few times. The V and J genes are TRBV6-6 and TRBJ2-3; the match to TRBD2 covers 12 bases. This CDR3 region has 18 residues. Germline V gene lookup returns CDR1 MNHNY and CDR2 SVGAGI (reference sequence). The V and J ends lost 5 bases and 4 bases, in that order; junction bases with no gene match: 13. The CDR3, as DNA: TGTGCCAGCAGTAAAGGGAAGACTAGCGGGAGTACGGCAGATACGCAGTATTTT. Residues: CASSKGKTSGSTADTQYF.

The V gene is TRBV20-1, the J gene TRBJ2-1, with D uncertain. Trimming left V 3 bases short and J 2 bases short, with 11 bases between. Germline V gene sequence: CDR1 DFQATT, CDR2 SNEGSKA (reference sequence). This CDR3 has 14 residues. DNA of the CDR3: TGCAGTGCTAGGGGATCGAACACCTACAATGAGCAGTTCTTC. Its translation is CSARGSNTYNEQFF.

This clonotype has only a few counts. The CDR3 region is CASTPGQGHQPQHF. The CDR3 nucleotides read TGTGCCAGCACCCCGGGACAGGGCCACCAGCCCCAGCATTTT. The rearrangement links TRBV12-3 or TRBV12-4 to TRBJ1-5, with 9 bases matching TRBD1. The length of the CDR3 is 14 residues. V shed 7 bases, J shed 7 bases, and the junction held 8 bases outside the gene matches.

The CDR3 protein is CASSPRFKTSPNQPQHF. CDR3 coding DNA: TGTGCCAGCAGCCCTCGCTTTAAGACTAGTCCCAATCAGCCCCAGCATTTT. The chain has TRBV12-3 or TRBV12-4 and TRBJ1-5; D ambiguous. The CDR3 is 17 amino acids. The V gene lost 6 bases and the J gene lost 3 bases, with 21 bases spanning the gap.

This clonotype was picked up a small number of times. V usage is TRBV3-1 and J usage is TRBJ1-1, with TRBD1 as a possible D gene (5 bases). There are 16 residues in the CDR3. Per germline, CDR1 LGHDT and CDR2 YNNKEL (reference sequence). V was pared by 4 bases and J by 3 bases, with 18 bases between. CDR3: CASSPWRGGPDTEAFF. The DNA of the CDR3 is TGTGCCAGCAGCCCGTGGAGGGGAGGACCTGACACTGAAGCTTTCTTT.

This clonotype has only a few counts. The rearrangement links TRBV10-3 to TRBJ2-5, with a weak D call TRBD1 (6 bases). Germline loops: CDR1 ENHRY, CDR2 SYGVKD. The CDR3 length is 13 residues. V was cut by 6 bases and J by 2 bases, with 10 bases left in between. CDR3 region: CAISRDKQETQYF. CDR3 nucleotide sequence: TGTGCCATCAGCCGGGACAAACAAGAGACCCAGTACTTC.

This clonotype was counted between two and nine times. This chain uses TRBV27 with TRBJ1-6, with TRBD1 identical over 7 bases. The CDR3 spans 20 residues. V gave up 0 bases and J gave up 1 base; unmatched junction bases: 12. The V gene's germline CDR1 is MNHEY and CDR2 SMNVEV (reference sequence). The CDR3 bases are TGTGCCAGCAGTTTATCGCCGACCCTCAGGGACAGTTCCTATAATTCACCCCTCCACTTT. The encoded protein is CASSLSPTLRDSSYNSPLHF.

The CDR3, as DNA: TGTGCCAGCACCTTTGGATCCACGCGCGAGCAGTACTTC. This codes for CASTFGSTREQYF. The V and J genes are TRBV12-3 or TRBV12-4 and TRBJ2-7; unclear D gene. Trimming removed 7 bases from V and 6 bases from J, with 16 bases in between. The CDR3 runs to 13 residues.

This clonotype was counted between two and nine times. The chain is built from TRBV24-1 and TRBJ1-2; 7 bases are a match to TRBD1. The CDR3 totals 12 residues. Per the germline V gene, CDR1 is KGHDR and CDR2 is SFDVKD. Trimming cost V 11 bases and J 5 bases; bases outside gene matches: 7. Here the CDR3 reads CAIGTAEYGYTF. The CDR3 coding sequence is TGTGCCATCGGGACAGCGGAATATGGCTACACCTTC.

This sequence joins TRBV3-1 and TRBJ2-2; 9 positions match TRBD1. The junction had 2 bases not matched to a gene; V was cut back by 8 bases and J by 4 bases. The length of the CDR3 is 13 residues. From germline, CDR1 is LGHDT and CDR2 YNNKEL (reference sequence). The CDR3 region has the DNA TGTGCCAGCGCGGACAGGGGCACCGGGGAGCTGTTTTTT. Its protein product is CASADRGTGELFF.

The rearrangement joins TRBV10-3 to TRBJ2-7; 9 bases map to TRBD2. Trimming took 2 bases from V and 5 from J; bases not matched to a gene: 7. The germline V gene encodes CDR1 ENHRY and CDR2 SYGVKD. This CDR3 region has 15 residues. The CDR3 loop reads CAISEDSGSIHEQYF. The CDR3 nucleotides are TGTGCCATCAGTGAGGATAGCGGGAGTATCCACGAGCAGTACTTC.

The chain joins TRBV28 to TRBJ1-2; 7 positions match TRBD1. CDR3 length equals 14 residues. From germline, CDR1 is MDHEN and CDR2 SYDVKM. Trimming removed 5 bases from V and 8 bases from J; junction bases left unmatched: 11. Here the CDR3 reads CASSNRGRGEGYTF. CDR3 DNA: TGTGCCAGCAGTAACAGGGGAAGGGGTGAGGGCTACACCTTC.

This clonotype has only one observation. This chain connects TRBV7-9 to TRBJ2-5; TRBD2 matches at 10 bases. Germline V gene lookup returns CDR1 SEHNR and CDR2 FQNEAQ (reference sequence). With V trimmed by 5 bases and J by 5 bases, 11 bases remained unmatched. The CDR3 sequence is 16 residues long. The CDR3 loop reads CASSAQLAGIGETQYF. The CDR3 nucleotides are TGTGCCAGCAGCGCCCAACTAGCGGGAATAGGGGAGACCCAGTACTTC.